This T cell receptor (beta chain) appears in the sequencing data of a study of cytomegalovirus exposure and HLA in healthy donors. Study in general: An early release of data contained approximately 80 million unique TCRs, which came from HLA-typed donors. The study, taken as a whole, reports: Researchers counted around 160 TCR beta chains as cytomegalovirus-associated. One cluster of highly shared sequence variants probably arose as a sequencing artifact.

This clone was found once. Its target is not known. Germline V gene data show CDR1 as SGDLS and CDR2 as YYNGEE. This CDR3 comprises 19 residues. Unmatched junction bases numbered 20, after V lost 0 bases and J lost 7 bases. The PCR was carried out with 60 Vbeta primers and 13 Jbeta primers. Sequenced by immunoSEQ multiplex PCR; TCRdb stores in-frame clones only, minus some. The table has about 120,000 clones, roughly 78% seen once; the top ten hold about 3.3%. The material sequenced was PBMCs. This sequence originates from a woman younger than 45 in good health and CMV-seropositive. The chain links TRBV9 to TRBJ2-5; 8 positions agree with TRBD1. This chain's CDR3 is CASSVVGGASRGPPRTQYF. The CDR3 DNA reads TGTGCCAGCAGCGTAGTAGGAGGGGCTAGCAGGGGGCCTCCGAGGACCCAGTACTTC.